The source of this TCR beta chain is a study of T cells in Graves' hyperthyroidism and ophthalmopathy (dated by TCRdb to the late 2010s). A note on the overall study: Peripheral blood was sampled at the time of initial diagnosis, prior to any treatment. TCR V-J signatures able to tell the groups apart were searched for in a discovery cohort of 95 or so patients, of whom 43 had Graves' ophthalmopathy and under 65 had stable Graves' hyperthyroidism. For training and testing, the 100 or so patients in the discovery cohort were randomly divided in a 7:3 ratio. According to the paper, TCR Vbeta CDR3 sequencing was carried out on 135 peripheral blood samples, which came from 40 to 45 ophthalmopathy, under 85 hyperthyroidism and about 17 progressor patients. Once sampling was done, hyperthyroidism patients were given methimazole at a starting dose of 30 mg daily, whereas ophthalmopathy patients were given high-dose intravenous methylprednisolone. Thyroid tissue and blood T-cell repertoires from more than 5 Graves' hyperthyroidism patients were also compared in the study. Prospective prediction of ophthalmopathy was tested in an independent validation cohort of 18 to 20 hyperthyroidism patients and 17 patients who later progressed to ophthalmopathy. General findings and caveats noted by the study authors: In cross-validation, a model built on a 13 V-J signature told ophthalmopathy apart from stable hyperthyroidism with approximately 91% sensitivity and about 81% specificity, and in testing the same model reached 80%/75%. Most expanded thyroid clonotypes (frequency above 0.001) were also detected in blood, suggesting blood repertoires may reflect thyroid immune responses. No statistical method was used to fix the sample size in advance, and group allocation was not hidden from the investigators. In validation, the model predicted progression to ophthalmopathy with around 71% sensitivity and 72% to 85% specificity, a median of about 6.7 months before onset.

Stable Graves' hyperthyroidism was defined as no progression to ophthalmopathy during 18 months of follow-up. Hyperthyroidism patients were newly diagnosed, had a disease duration of under 2 months, and were aged 18 to 65 years. Exclusion was applied to patients with uncontrolled infections, other autoimmune diseases, pregnancy or lactation. Diagnoses were based on clinical symptoms, serum thyroxine and TRAb, thyroid ultrasound and orbital computed tomography. Ficoll-Paque density gradient centrifugation was used to isolate PBMCs from around 9.1 ml of fresh peripheral blood. Trizol reagent was used to extract total RNA, and RNA quality was then checked on an Agilent 2100 Bioanalyzer. In regard to this clonotype: Its binding antigen is unknown. Base quality data are lacking; no much larger clone is found one base away.

The TCR beta CDR3 regions were amplified from the RNA transcripts. The first round of RT-PCR for the TCR CDR3 was performed with the HTBI primer set and the Qiagen OneStep RT-PCR kit. The libraries were constructed in a second round of multiplex PCR and then size-selected and purified. Paired-end sequencing of the libraries was performed with 100 bp reads on an Illumina HiSeq2000. The published analysis was carried out like this. SOAPnuke was used to process the raw data, removing reads that contained adapters or uncalled bases, had a mean Phred below 15, or lacked an exact match to the constant primer or identifier. High-quality paired reads were merged using COPE v1.2.5, and each unique nucleotide sequence was defined as a clonotype. MiTCR v1.1 was used to align clonotypes to the IMGT TRBV, TRBD and TRBJ reference segments. The analysis was restricted to V-J combinations with a frequency above 0.0001, which together covered 99.2% of the repertoires. A TCS score was defined as the ratio of F50 (clonal expansion) to E x V (chaos), with BLOSUM62-based TCRdist applied between CDR3 peptides within each V-J. Welch's t-statistics and random forest reduced several hundred V-J features to fewer than 15, which were used in a naive Bayes classifier (R e1071). TCRdb applied fastp at Q25 and MiXCR to the public reads, then kept only in-frame beta chains. Under each unique CDR3 protein, matching rows form one entry showing the most common genes and DNA. TCRdb's processing, not the authors', yielded these V and J calls. This sample holds fewer than 650,000 distinct CDR3 sequences; less than 15% were observed only once. The ten biggest clones cover approximately 15% of the sample.

From its cysteine to its phenylalanine, the CDR3 spans 13 amino acids. The read is trimmed to its CDR3 DNA, 39 bases read in frame from base 1. V is pared back by 8 bases and J by 6 bases, with 16 bases lying between the germline termini. Sequenced: blood. The sequence was collected from a woman in her forties with Graves' hyperthyroidism. The sequence joins TRBV12-3 or TRBV12-4 to TRBJ1-1; a confident D gene designation cannot be given. The base sequence is TGTGCCAGCTATCATAGTAGGTCGGCTGAAGCTTTCTTT. Translated, it reads CASYHSRSAEAFF.